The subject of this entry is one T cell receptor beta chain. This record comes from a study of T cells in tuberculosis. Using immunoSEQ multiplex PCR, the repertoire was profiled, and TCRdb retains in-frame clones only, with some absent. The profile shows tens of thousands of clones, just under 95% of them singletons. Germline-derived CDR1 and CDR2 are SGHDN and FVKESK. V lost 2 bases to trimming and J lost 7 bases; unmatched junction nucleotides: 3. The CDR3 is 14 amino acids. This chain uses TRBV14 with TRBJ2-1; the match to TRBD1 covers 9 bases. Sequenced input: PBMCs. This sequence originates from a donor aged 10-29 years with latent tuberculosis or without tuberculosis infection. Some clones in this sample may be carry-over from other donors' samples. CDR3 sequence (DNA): TGTGCCAGCAGCCAACAGGACAGGGGAAATGAGCAGTTCTTC. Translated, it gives CASSQQDRGNEQFF.